Each of the 21 T cell receptor beta chains below was sequenced from the same sample in a study of OX40 agonist ivuxolimab in advanced cancers. The protocol was immunoSEQ multiplex PCR, while the TCRdb copy is restricted to in-frame clones and leaves out a portion. Of approximately 62,000 clones listed, roughly 86% are singletons. The sequences come from CD4+ or CD8+ T cells sorted from blood, collected in a trial of the OX40 agonist ivuxolimab. These receptors were taken from an adult with an advanced solid tumor such as melanoma, head and neck, liver or kidney cancer.

This chain joins TRBV19 and TRBJ2-1, with unresolved D. CDR1 is LNHDA and CDR2 is SQIVND in the germline V gene (reference sequence). Trimming left V 3 bases short and J 7 bases short, with 16 bases between. This CDR3 contains 15 residues. The CDR3 DNA sequence: TGTGCCAGTAGTATCTTACAGACTTCAGTTAATGAGCAGTTCTTC. This translates into CASSILQTSVNEQFF.

This clone is categorized as medium-sized. DNA for the CDR3: TGTGCCAGCAGTGGGACAAATTCCTACGAGCAGTACTTC. This codes for CASSGTNSYEQYF. The chain joins TRBV7-9 to TRBJ2-7; a weak D match, TRBD1 (6 bases). Germline CDR1 is SEHNR and CDR2 is FQNEAQ (reference sequence). The CDR3 has 13 amino acids. Trimming removed 6 bases from V and 1 base from J, with 10 bases in between.

For this clone: This CDR3 is also generated by other DNA sequences in the sample. V usage is TRBV9 and J usage is TRBJ1-2; 12 nucleotides align to TRBD1. V was clipped by 0 bases and J by 8 bases; unmatched bases: 5. Germline V CDR1 and CDR2: SGDLS, YYNGEE. The CDR3 has 15 amino acids. Written as DNA, the CDR3 is TGTGCCAGCAGCGTAGAGGGACAGGGGGCGGGGGGCTACACCTTC. It codes for CASSVEGQGAGGYTF.

The chain recombines TRBV29-1 with TRBJ2-3, with TRBD2 matching 11 bases. The CDR3 covers 16 residues. CDR1 is SQVTM and CDR2 is ANQGSEA in the germline V gene. V shed 0 bases and J 0 bases; nucleotides not matched to a gene: 2. The CDR3 DNA reads as TGCAGCGTTGAAGATAGACTAGCGGGGAGCACAGATACGCAGTATTTT. It specifies CSVEDRLAGSTDTQYF.

The J gene is TRBJ2-1, the V gene TRBV2; tentative D call: TRBD2 (5 bases). CDR1 is SNHLY, CDR2 FYNNEI, per germline. Trimming took off 6 bases at V and 2 bases at J, with 14 bases between the two ends. The CDR3 has 15 residues. Here the CDR3 DNA reads TGTGCCAGCAGAGAGGGCCGACGGCCCTACAATGAGCAGTTCTTC. Translating gives CASREGRRPYNEQFF.

The chain combines TRBV27 with TRBJ2-3; weak D call: TRBD1 (5 bases). The CDR3 has 15 amino acids. V lost 9 bases and J 0 bases, leaving 16 bases between the germline ends. Germline lookup yields CDR1 MNHEY and CDR2 SMNVEV (reference sequence). CDR3 amino acids: CASRGSDISTDTQYF. The CDR3 DNA sequence: TGTGCCAGTAGGGGTAGTGACATTAGCACAGATACGCAGTATTTT.

The chain is built from TRBV2 and TRBJ2-4; possibly TRBD1 for D (6 bases). The germline CDR1 and CDR2 sequences are SNHLY and FYNNEI. This CDR3 is 13 amino acids long. The V and J ends lost 7 bases and 7 bases respectively, with 14 bases between them. The CDR3 spells CASTTGLGNIQYF. CDR3 coding DNA: TGTGCCAGCACCACAGGGTTAGGGAACATTCAGTACTTC.

This clone was picked up a small number of times. V gene TRBV7-2 combines with J gene TRBJ1-3; TRBD1 is a possible D gene (5 bases). Trimming shortened V by 5 bases and J by 5 bases, and 13 bases separated the two germline ends. CDR1 is SGHTA and CDR2 is FQGNSA in the germline V gene. The CDR3 loop spans 14 amino acids. The CDR3 bases are TGTGCCAGCAGCCGTTGGGACTTGAGAAACACCATATATTTT. Its protein is CASSRWDLRNTIYF. Filled out from reference TRBV7-2 and TRBJ1-3, the complete variable domain reads GAGVSQSPSNKVTEKGKDVELRCDPISGHTALYWYRQSLGQGLEFLIYFQGNSAPDKSGLPSDRFSAERTGGSVSTLTIQRTQQEDSAVYLCASSRWDLRNTIYFGEGSWLTVV.

V gene TRBV7-2 combines with J gene TRBJ2-5, with TRBD2 as a possible D gene (6 bases). CDR3 length: 13 residues. V gave up 3 bases and J gave up 4 bases, with 9 bases separating them. Germline V gene sequence: CDR1 SGHTA, CDR2 FQGNSA. DNA of the CDR3: TGTGCCAGCAGCTTCCCGGGGGTAGAGACCCAGTACTTC. Translated, it gives CASSFPGVETQYF. Based on the CDR3 plus reference TRBV7-2 and TRBJ2-5, the full variable domain is GAGVSQSPSNKVTEKGKDVELRCDPISGHTALYWYRQSLGQGLEFLIYFQGNSAPDKSGLPSDRFSAERTGGSVSTLTIQRTQQEDSAVYLCASSFPGVETQYFGPGTRLLVL.

This clone occurred once. The chain has TRBV27 and TRBJ1-5, with D maybe TRBD1 (5 bases). CDR1 MNHEY and CDR2 SMNVEV come from the germline V gene (reference sequence). V was cut by 2 bases and J by 1 base, with 9 bases left in between. CDR3 length: 15 residues. CDR3 nucleotides: TGTGCCAGCAGTTTACAGGGAACGAGCAATCAGCCCCAGCATTTT. This codes for CASSLQGTSNQPQHF.

The chain couples TRBV4-3 to TRBJ2-7, with 16 bases aligning to TRBD2. This CDR3 is 15 amino acids long. The V and J ends lost 3 bases and 8 bases, in that order; junction bases with no gene match: 4. The germline V gene encodes CDR1 LGHNA and CDR2 YSLEER. This CDR3 reads CASSQGLAGGLKQYF. The CDR3 DNA is TGCGCCAGCAGCCAGGGACTAGCGGGAGGGCTGAAGCAGTACTTC.

This chain uses TRBV6-5 with TRBJ2-1; 7 positions match TRBD1. Germline assignment: CDR1 MNHEY and CDR2 SVGAGI. V shed 7 bases, J shed 0 bases, and the junction held 3 bases outside the gene matches. The CDR3 covers 14 residues. CDR3 protein: CASTRTGSYNEQFF. The CDR3 bases are TGTGCCAGCACCAGGACAGGCTCCTACAATGAGCAGTTCTTC.

J is TRBJ2-3 and V is TRBV29-1, with 8 bases aligning to TRBD2. The ends lost 6 bases at V and 0 bases at J; junction bases unmatched: 11. The CDR3 runs to 16 residues. Germline CDR1 reads SQVTM; CDR2 reads ANQGSEA. In DNA, the CDR3 is TGCAGCGTCTCCACCGGGACTAGAACTAGCACAGATACGCAGTATTTT. As protein: CSVSTGTRTSTDTQYF.

This chain connects TRBV18 to TRBJ2-2; no reliable D call. This CDR3 is built from 14 residues. From germline, CDR1 is KGHSH and CDR2 LQKENI. Between the trimmed V and J ends, which lost 0 bases and 3 bases, there was a span of 5 bases. In DNA, the CDR3 is TGTGCCAGCTCACCACCTGAGGACACCGGGGAGCTGTTTTTT. Amino acid sequence: CASSPPEDTGELFF. Drawing the rest from reference TRBV18 and TRBJ2-2, the complete variable domain is NAGVMQNPRHLVRRRGQEARLRCSPMKGHSHVYWYRQLPEEGLKFMVYLQKENIIDESGMPKERFSAEFPKEGPSILRIQQVVRGDSAAYFCASSPPEDTGELFFGEGSRLTVL.

This clone was detected once. The chain is built from TRBV6-5 and TRBJ1-4, with D maybe TRBD1 (5 bases). The length of the CDR3 is 15 residues. Germline assignment: CDR1 MNHEY and CDR2 SVGAGI. Trimming removed 2 bases from V and 5 bases from J, with 12 bases in between. CDR3 DNA: TGTGCCAGCAGTTACCTCGGGACGGTGAATGAAAAACTGTTTTTT. Amino acid sequence: CASSYLGTVNEKLFF.

The chain recombines TRBV4-3 with TRBJ1-1; tentative D call: TRBD1 (5 bases). Germline CDR1 LGHNA, CDR2 YSLEER. Trimming took off 7 bases at V and 2 bases at J, with 11 bases between the two ends. The CDR3 runs to 13 residues. The CDR3 DNA reads as TGCGCCAGCAAGAGGGGCCCCAACACTGAAGCTTTCTTT. It translates to CASKRGPNTEAFF.

The chain links TRBV6-5 to TRBJ1-3; 7 bases are shared with TRBD1. This CDR3 region has 14 residues. Germline loops: CDR1 MNHEY, CDR2 SVGAGI. V lost 5 bases, J lost 3 bases, and 4 bases stayed unmatched. In DNA, the CDR3 is TGTGCCAGCAGTAAGACAGGGATTGGAAACACCATATATTTT. Encoded protein: CASSKTGIGNTIYF.

The chain combines TRBV7-9 with TRBJ1-1; D gene ambiguous. The CDR3 is 13 amino acids. V shed 5 bases and J shed 6 bases, with 13 bases lying between them. The germline gives CDR1 SEHNR, CDR2 FQNEAQ (reference sequence). The CDR3 loop is CASSRDIVAEAFF. Written as DNA, the CDR3 is TGTGCCAGCAGCAGGGATATAGTCGCTGAAGCTTTCTTT.

This chain connects TRBV4-3 to TRBJ2-3; 7 positions match TRBD1. The J segment lost 3 bases and the V segment lost 0 bases, leaving 9 bases of the junction unmatched. Germline CDR1 reads LGHNA; CDR2 reads YSLEER. The CDR3 is made up of 17 amino acids. The CDR3 loop reads CASSQELQGRATDTQYF. In nucleotides, the CDR3 is TGCGCCAGCAGCCAAGAATTACAGGGGCGGGCAACAGATACGCAGTATTTT.

This chain links TRBV10-2 with TRBJ2-7; D unresolved. CDR1 is WSHSY, CDR2 SAAADI, per germline. V was trimmed by 9 bases and J by 0 bases, leaving 9 bases between them. This CDR3 has 12 residues. The CDR3 DNA sequence: TGCGCCAGTAGGGCTACCTCCTACGAGCAGTACTTC. This codes for CASRATSYEQYF.

This sequence joins TRBV6-5 and TRBJ2-7, with TRBD1 matching 8 bases. Germline V CDR1 and CDR2: MNHEY, SVGAGI. The CDR3 sequence is 14 residues long. V lost 5 bases and J lost 4; bases outside the gene matches: 7. CDR3 in amino acids: CASSPDRGNYEQYF. The CDR3 DNA reads TGTGCCAGCAGTCCAGACAGGGGTAATTACGAGCAGTACTTC.